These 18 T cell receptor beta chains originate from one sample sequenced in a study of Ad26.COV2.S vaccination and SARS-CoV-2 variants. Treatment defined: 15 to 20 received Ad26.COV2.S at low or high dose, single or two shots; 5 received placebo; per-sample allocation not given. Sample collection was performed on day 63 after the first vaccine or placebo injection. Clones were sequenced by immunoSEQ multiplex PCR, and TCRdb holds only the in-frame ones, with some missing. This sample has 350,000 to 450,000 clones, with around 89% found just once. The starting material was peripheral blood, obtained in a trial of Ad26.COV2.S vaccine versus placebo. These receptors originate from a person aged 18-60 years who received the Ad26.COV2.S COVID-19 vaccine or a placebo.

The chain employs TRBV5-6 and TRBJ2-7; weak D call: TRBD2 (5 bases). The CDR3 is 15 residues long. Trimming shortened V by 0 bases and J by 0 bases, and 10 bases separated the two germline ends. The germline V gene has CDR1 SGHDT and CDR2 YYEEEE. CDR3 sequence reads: CASSLGGWASYEQYF. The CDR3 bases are TGTGCCAGCAGCTTGGGCGGGTGGGCCTCCTACGAGCAGTACTTC.

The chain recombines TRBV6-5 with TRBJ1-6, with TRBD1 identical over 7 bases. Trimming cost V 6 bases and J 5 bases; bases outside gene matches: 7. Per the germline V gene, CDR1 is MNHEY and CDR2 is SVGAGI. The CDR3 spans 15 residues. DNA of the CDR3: TGTGCCAGCAGCCGAGGGACAGTGAATAATTCACCCCTCCACTTT. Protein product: CASSRGTVNNSPLHF.

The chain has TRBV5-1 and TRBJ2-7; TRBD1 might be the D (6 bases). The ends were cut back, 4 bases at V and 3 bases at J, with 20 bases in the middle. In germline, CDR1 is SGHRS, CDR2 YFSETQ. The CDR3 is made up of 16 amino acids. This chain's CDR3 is CASSAHTGTPIYEQYF. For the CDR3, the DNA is TGCGCCAGCAGCGCCCATACGGGGACACCCATCTACGAGCAGTACTTC.

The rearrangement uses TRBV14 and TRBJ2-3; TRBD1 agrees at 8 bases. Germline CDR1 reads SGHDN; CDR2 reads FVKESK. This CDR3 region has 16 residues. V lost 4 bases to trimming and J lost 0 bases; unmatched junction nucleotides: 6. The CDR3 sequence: CASSLRTGLSTDTQYF. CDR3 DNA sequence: TGTGCCAGCAGCCTCCGGACAGGGCTTAGCACAGATACGCAGTATTTT.

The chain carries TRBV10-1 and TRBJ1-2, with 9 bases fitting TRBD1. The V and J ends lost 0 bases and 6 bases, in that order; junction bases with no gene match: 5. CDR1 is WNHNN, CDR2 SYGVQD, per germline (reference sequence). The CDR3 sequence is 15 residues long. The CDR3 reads CASSESLTGGDGYTF. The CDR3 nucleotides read TGCGCCAGCAGTGAGTCCCTCACAGGGGGCGATGGCTACACCTTC.

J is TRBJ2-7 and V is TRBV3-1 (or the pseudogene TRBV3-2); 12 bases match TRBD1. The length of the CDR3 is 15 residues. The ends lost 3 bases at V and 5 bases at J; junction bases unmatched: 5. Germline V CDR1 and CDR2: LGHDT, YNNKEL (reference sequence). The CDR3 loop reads CASSQGRDRGHEQYF. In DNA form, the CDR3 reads TGTGCCAGCAGCCAGGGTAGGGACAGGGGGCACGAGCAGTACTTC.

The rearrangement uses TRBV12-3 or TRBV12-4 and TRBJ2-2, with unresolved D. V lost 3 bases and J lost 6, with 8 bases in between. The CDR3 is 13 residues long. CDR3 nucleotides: TGTGCCAGCAGTTTTAGGGTCCCCGGGGAGCTGTTTTTT. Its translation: CASSFRVPGELFF.

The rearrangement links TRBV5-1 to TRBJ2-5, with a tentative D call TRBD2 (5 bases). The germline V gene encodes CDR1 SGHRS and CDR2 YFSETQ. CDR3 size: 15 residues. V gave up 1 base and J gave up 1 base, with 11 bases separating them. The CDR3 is CASSLLVGSQETQYF. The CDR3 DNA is TGCGCCAGCAGCTTGTTGGTAGGGAGCCAAGAGACCCAGTACTTC.

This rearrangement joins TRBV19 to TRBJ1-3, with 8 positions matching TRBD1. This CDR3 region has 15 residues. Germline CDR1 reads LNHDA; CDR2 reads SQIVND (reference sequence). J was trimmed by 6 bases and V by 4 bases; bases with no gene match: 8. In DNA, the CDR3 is TGTGCCAGTAGTAAAAATCGACAGGGGCTAAACACCATATATTTT. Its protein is CASSKNRQGLNTIYF. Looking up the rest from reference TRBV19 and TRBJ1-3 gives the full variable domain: DGGITQSPKYLFRKEGQNVTLSCEQNLNHDAMYWYRQDPGQGLRLIYYSQIVNDFQKGDIAEGYSVSREKKESFPLTVTSAQKNPTAFYLCASSKNRQGLNTIYFGEGSWLTVV.

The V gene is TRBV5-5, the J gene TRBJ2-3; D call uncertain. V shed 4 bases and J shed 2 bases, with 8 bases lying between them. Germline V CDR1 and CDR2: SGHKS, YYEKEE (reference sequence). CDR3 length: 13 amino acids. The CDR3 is CASSGEITDTQYF. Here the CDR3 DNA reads TGTGCCAGCAGCGGAGAGATCACAGATACGCAGTATTTT.

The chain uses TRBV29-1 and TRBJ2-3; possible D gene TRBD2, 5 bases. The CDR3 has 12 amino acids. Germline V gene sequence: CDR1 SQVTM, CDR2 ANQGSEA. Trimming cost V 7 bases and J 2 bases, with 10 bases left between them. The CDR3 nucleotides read TGCAGCGCGGACTCTATCACAGATACGCAGTATTTT. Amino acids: CSADSITDTQYF.

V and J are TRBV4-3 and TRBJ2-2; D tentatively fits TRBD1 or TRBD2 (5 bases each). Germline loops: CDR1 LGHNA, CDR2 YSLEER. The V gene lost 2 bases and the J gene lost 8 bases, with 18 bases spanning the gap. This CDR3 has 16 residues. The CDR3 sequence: CASSQKLTVTKGELFF. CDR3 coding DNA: TGCGCCAGCAGCCAAAAGCTGACAGTGACTAAGGGGGAGCTGTTTTTT.

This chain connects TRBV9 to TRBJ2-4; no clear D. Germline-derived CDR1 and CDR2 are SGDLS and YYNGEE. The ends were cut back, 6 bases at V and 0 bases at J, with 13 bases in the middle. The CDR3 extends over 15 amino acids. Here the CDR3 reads CASNIRPLAKNIQYF. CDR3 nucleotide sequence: TGTGCCAGCAACATACGGCCTTTAGCCAAAAACATTCAGTACTTC.

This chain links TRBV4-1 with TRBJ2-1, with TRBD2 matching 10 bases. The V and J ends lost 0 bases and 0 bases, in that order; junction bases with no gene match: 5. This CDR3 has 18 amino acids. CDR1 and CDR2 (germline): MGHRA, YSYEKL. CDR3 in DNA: TGCGCCAGCAGCCAAGAGACTAGCGGGCTGAGCTCCTACAATGAGCAGTTCTTC. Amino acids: CASSQETSGLSSYNEQFF.

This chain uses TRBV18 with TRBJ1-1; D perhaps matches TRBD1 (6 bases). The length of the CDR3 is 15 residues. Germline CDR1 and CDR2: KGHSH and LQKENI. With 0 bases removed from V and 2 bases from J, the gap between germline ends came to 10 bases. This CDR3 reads CASSPPGGENTEAFF. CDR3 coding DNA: TGTGCCAGCTCACCACCAGGGGGGGAAAACACTGAAGCTTTCTTT.

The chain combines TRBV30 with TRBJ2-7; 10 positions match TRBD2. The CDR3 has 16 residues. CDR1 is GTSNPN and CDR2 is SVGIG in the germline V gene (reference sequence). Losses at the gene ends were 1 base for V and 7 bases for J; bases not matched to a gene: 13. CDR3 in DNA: TGTGCCTGGAGTGCCCTTAGCGGGAGGCCCGAGGGGGAGCAGTACTTC. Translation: CAWSALSGRPEGEQYF.

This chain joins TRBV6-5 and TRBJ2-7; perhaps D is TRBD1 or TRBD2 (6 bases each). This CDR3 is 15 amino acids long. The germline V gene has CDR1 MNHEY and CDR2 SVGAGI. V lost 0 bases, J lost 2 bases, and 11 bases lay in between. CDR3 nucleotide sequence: TGTGCCAGCAGTTACTCAAGGGGGGAAACCTACGAGCAGTACTTC. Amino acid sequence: CASSYSRGETYEQYF.

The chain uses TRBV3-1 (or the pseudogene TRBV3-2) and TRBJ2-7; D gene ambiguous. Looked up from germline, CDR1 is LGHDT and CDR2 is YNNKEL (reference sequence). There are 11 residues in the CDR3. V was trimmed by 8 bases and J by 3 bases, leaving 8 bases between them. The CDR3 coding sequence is TGTGCCAGCTCGTACCTCTACGAGCAGTACTTC. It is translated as CASSYLYEQYF.